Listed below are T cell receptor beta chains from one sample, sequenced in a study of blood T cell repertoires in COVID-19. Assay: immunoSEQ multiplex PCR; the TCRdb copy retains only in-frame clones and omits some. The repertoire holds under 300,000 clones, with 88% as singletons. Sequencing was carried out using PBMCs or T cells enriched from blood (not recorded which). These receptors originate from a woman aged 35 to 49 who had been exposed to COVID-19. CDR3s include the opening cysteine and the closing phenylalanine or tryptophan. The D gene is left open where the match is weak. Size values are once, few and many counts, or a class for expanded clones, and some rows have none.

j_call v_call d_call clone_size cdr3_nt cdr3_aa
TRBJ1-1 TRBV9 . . TGTGCCAGCAGCGTAGATACAGGGAGCCACACTGAAGCTTTCTTT CASSVDTGSHTEAFF
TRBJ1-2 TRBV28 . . TGTGCCAGCAGTTTTAATATGATAGCCGGGGGCTACACCTTC CASSFNMIAGGYTF
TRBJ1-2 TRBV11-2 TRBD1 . TGTGCCAGCAGCCGGGGGGACAGGAGTCGGCCTAACTATGGCTACACCTTC CASSRGDRSRPNYGYTF
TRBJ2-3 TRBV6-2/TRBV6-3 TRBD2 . TGTGCCAGCAGTAGCGGGATGGGTTATACGCAGTATTTT CASSSGMGYTQYF
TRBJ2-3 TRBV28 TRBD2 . TGTGCCAGCAGTCCCTCACATAGCGGGGCCACAGATACGCAGTATTTT CASSPSHSGATDTQYF
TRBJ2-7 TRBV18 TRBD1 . TGTGCCAGCTCAACAAGACAGGGAGCCTACGAGCAGTACTTC CASSTRQGAYEQYF
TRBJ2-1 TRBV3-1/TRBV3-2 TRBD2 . TGTGCCAGCAGCCTCTACGGAGGGGCGGGAGGGCCCAGGGGTAATGAGCAGTTCTTC CASSLYGGAGGPRGNEQFF
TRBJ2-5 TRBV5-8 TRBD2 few TGTGCCAGCAGCACCGGGGGACTAGCGGGAGATTATGCGGAGACCCAGTACTTC CASSTGGLAGDYAETQYF
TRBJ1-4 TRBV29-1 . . TGCAGCGTTTCACGGGGAGGTGAAAAACTGTTTTTT CSVSRGGEKLFF
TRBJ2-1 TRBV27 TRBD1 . TGTGCCAGTTCGCCTGGGAGGACAGGGTTGTACAATGAGCAGTTCTTC CASSPGRTGLYNEQFF
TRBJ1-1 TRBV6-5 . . TGTGCCAGCAGCCTACGGGATAGGAACACTGAAGCTTTCTTT CASSLRDRNTEAFF
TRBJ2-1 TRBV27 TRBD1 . TGTGCCAGCAGTTTATCTACAGGGGTAACGAGCAATGAGCAGTTCTTC CASSLSTGVTSNEQFF
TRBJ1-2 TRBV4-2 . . TGTGCCAGCAGCGAAGATTTACAGGGATCCTATGGCTACACCTTC CASSEDLQGSYGYTF
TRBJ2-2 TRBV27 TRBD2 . TGTGCCAGCAGTTTACTGCTAGCGGGGGCCACCGGGGAGCTGTTTTTT CASSLLLAGATGELFF
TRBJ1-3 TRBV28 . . TGTGCCAGCAGTTCGGCAGGGTCGGACTCTGGAAACACCATATATTTT CASSSAGSDSGNTIYF
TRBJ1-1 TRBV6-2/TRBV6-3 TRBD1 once TGTGCCAGCAGTTTCCCACAGGGGTTGTTAACTGAAGCTTTCTTT CASSFPQGLLTEAFF
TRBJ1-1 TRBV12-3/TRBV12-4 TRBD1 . TGTGCCAGCAGGACCCCAGGGGGCACTGAAGCTTTCTTT CASRTPGGTEAFF
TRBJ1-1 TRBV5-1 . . TGTGCCAGCAGCTTGGCTACAGGGCTTAACACTGAAGCTTTCTTT CASSLATGLNTEAFF
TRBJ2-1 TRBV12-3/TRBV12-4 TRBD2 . TGTGCCACACTAGCGGGAGGCTTGAATGAGCAGTTCTTC CATLAGGLNEQFF
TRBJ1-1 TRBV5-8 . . TGTGCCAGCAGCTTGGATAGCATTTCAGAAGCTTTCTTT CASSLDSISEAFF
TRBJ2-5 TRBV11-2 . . TGTGCCAGCAGCCGCAGAGCTCGGGGGTATATGGAGACCCAGTACTTC CASSRRARGYMETQYF
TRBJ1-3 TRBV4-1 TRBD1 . TGCGCCAGCAGCCTTGAAGGGACAGGATCCTCTGGAAACACCATATATTTT CASSLEGTGSSGNTIYF
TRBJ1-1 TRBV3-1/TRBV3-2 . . TGTGCCAGCAGCGGGGGGACTTTCTTTGAAGCTTTCTTT CASSGGTFFEAFF
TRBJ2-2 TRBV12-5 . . TGTGCTAGTGGTTTTACGGTCGAGGGGGAGCTGTTTTTT CASGFTVEGELFF
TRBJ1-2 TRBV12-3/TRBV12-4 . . TGTGCCAGCATACAGGCGGGGGGCCGGGGCTACACCTTC CASIQAGGRGYTF
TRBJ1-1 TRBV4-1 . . TGCGCCAGCAGCCAAAAGATCGGAGGAGGGACTGAAGCTTTCTTT CASSQKIGGGTEAFF
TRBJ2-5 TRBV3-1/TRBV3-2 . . TGTGCCAGCAGCCAAGGACGCCGGAGTCTTAGAGAGACCCAGTACTTC CASSQGRRSLRETQYF
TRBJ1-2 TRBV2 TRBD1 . TGTGCCAGCAGCGACGACAGGGACAGGGGGCTATCGGACTATGGCTACACCTTC CASSDDRDRGLSDYGYTF
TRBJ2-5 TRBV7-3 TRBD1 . TGTGCCAGCAGCTTAGGACAGGGGACACAAGAGACCCAGTACTTC CASSLGQGTQETQYF
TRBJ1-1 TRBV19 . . TGTGCCAGTCAGGACACTGAAGCTTTCTTT CASQDTEAFF
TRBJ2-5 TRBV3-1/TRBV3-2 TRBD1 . TGTGCCAGCAGCCAGGCTTGGGACAGGGTGAGGAAGACCCAGTACTTC CASSQAWDRVRKTQYF
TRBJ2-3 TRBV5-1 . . TGCGCCAGCAGCCCTCAAAGCCATAGCACAGATACGCAGTATTTT CASSPQSHSTDTQYF
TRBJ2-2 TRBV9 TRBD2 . TGTGCCAGCAGCCCGACTAGCGGGGGCCCCCTTGGTACCGGGGAGCTGTTTTTT CASSPTSGGPLGTGELFF
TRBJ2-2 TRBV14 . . TGTGCCAGCAGCCAAGATCTCTTGGCAACCGGGGAGCTGTTTTTT CASSQDLLATGELFF
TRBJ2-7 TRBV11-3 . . TGTGCCAGCAGCCCCGGAAAGACAGGCCCCTACGCTGAGCAGTACTTC CASSPGKTGPYAEQYF
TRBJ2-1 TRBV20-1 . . TGCAGTGCTAGTAAAGGGGGACCCTACAATGAGCAGTTCTTC CSASKGGPYNEQFF
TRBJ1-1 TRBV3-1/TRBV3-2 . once TGTGCCAGCAGCTCGCGGGAGGGGACCACTGAAGCTTTCTTT CASSSREGTTEAFF
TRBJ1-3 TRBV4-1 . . TGCGCCAGCAGGACAGCACGGTCTGGAAACACCATATATTTT CASRTARSGNTIYF
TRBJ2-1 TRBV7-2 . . TGTGCCAGCAGCCCCGAGAGTAATGAGCAGTTCTTC CASSPESNEQFF
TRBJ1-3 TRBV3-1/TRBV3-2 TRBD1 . TGTGCCAGCAGCCAAGCCTTTCCCGACAGGGTAATATATTTT CASSQAFPDRVIYF
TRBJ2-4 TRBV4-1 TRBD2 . TGCGCCAGCAGCCAAATCGCGGGAGGGCCTCACATTCAGTACTTC CASSQIAGGPHIQYF
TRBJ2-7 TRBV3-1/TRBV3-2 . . TGTGCCAGCAGCCAGCGCGGGCTCTCCTACGAGCAGTACTTC CASSQRGLSYEQYF
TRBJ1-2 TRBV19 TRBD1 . TGTGCCAGTAAACTAGTGGGACAGGGTAACTATGGCTACACCTTC CASKLVGQGNYGYTF
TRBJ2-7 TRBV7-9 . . TGTGCCAGCAGCCCCGAGCGTGAGCAGTACTTC CASSPEREQYF
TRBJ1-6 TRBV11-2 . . TGTGCCAGCAGCTTAATTGGGAGTAAACCTCCCCTCCACTTT CASSLIGSKPPLHF
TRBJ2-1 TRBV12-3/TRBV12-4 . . TGTGCCAGCAGTCCTAGCTCCTACAATGAGCAGTTCTTC CASSPSSYNEQFF
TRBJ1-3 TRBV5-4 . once TGTGCCAGCAGCTTAGCAGGGTCTGGAAACACCATATATTTT CASSLAGSGNTIYF
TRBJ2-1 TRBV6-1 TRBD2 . TGTGCCAGCAGTGATGGGACTAGCGGGGGGGTTGAGCAGTTCTTC CASSDGTSGGVEQFF
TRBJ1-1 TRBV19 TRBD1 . TGTGCCAGTAGTATGGGACAGATCAGGAACACTGAAGCTTTCTTT CASSMGQIRNTEAFF
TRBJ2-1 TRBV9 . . TGTGCCAGCAGCGTCGCCCCCTTAGATGAGCAGTTCTTC CASSVAPLDEQFF